Listed below are T cell receptor beta chains from one sample, sequenced in a study of graft-versus-host responses after intestinal transplantation. The method was immunoSEQ multiplex PCR; TCRdb's version includes in-frame clones alone and lacks a portion of them. Altogether 20,000 to 25,000 clones are present, 94% being singletons, with the ten largest covering around 0.52%. Sequenced here: PBMCs, sampled 156 days after intestinal transplant. These receptors were taken from a human patient who received an intestinal transplant, so some T cells may come from the graft donor. The CDR3 runs from the conserved cysteine through the conserved F or W. The D gene is left open where the match is weak. Size is omitted from some rows. Given values are once, few, many or a class for expanded clones.

>TRBV7-3|NA|TRBJ1-1|NA
TGTGCCAGCAGCTTAGGAGCAGGGCCGAACACTGAAGCTTTCTTT
CASSLGAGPNTEAFF
>TRBV19|NA|TRBJ2-3|TRBD2
TGTGCCAGTAGTATAGGAGCGGGGGACATAGATACGCAGTATTTT
CASSIGAGDIDTQYF
>TRBV4-1|few|TRBJ1-1|NA
TGCGCCAGCAGCCAAGAAGTACTGAACACTGAAGCTTTCTTT
CASSQEVLNTEAFF
>TRBV4-1|NA|TRBJ2-3|TRBD2
TGCGCCAGCAGCCCGGGACTAGCGGGGGGTCGCCCGCAGTATTTT
CASSPGLAGGRPQYF
>TRBV5-6|NA|TRBJ2-7|NA
TGTGCCAGCAGCTTGGACAGTCGGTACGAGCAGTACTTC
CASSLDSRYEQYF
>TRBV5-4|NA|TRBJ2-2|NA
TGTGCCAGCAGCTTGCCGGGCACCGGGGAGCTGTTTTTT
CASSLPGTGELFF
>TRBV6-4|once|TRBJ2-2|NA
TGTGCCAGCAGTGATAGCGAGGGCGGGGAGCTGTTTTTT
CASSDSEGGELFF
>TRBV27|NA|TRBJ2-7|TRBD2
TGTGCCAGCAGTTTAAGCGGGGGGCTTTCCTACGAGCAGTACTTC
CASSLSGGLSYEQYF
>TRBV30|NA|TRBJ1-5|NA
TGTGCCTGGTCTGTCATGAGGAATCAGCCCCAGCATTTT
CAWSVMRNQPQHF
>TRBV6-1|NA|TRBJ1-2|NA
TGTGCCAGGAGGGACGGAAACTATGGCTACACCTTC
CARRDGNYGYTF
>TRBV6-5|NA|TRBJ1-4|TRBD1
TGTGCCAGCAGCTCACAGGGGGCGCGGGAAAAACTGTTTTTT
CASSSQGAREKLFF
>TRBV4-1|NA|TRBJ2-3|NA
TGCGCCAGCAGCCAAGTTGGGACTCACCCCACAGATACGCAGTATTTT
CASSQVGTHPTDTQYF
>TRBV7-9|NA|TRBJ2-7|TRBD1
TGTGCCAGCAGCCATAGAACGCCGGGACAGCGATCCTACGAGCAGTACTTC
CASSHRTPGQRSYEQYF
>TRBV5-4|NA|TRBJ2-5|NA
TGTGCCACCAGGCCGGTGGGGGAAGAGACCCAGTACTTC
CATRPVGEETQYF
>TRBV6-5|NA|TRBJ2-7|NA
TGTGCCAGCAGCCCCGAACTGCGGGCAAGCTACGAGCAGTACTTC
CASSPELRASYEQYF
>TRBV4-2|NA|TRBJ2-1|NA
TGTGCCAGCAGCCAAGATTCGAATGCAGGCTACTCCAACAATGAGCAGTTCTTC
CASSQDSNAGYSNNEQFF
>TRBV2|few|TRBJ2-2|NA
TGTGCCAGCAAAGGAAGGGAAAACACCGGGGAGCTGTTTTTT
CASKGRENTGELFF
>TRBV18|NA|TRBJ2-2|NA
TGTGCCAGCTCACCGCCGTCCGCCGGGGAGCTGTTTTTT
CASSPPSAGELFF
>TRBV9|NA|TRBJ2-7|TRBD1
TGTGCCAGCAGCCCGGAGGGACAGGCCTCCTACGAGCAGTACTTC
CASSPEGQASYEQYF
>TRBV7-8|NA|TRBJ2-7|TRBD2
TGTGCCAGCAGCTTAGTGCTATCCGGGGGGGCCTCGTATTACGAGCAGTACTTC
CASSLVLSGGASYYEQYF